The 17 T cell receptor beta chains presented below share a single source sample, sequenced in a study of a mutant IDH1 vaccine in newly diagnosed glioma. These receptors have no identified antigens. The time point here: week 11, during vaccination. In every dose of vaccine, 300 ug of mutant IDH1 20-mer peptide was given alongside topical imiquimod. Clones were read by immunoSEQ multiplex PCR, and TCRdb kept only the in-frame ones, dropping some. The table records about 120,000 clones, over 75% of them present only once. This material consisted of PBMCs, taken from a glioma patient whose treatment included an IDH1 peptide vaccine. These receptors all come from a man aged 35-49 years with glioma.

The CDR3 region is CASSLSIRAHYGYTF. The CDR3 DNA reads TGTGCCAGCAGTTTATCGATCAGGGCCCACTATGGCTACACCTTC. The chain recombines TRBV27 with TRBJ1-2, with a possible D match to TRBD1 (5 bases). The germline V and J ends were trimmed by 0 bases and 3 bases, with 11 bases remaining between them. Germline-derived CDR1 and CDR2 are MNHEY and SMNVEV (reference sequence). The CDR3 is made up of 15 amino acids.

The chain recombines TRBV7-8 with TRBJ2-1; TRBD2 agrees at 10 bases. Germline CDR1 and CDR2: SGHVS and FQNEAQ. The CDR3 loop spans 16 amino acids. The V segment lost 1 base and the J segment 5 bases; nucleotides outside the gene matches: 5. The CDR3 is CASSLVGTSVHNEQFF. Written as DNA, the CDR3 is TGTGCCAGCAGCTTAGTGGGGACTAGCGTGCACAATGAGCAGTTCTTC.

CDR3 nucleotide sequence: TGTGCCAGCAGTTTAAGGCACCCCTCCGAGCAGTACTTC. Its protein product is CASSLRHPSEQYF. The genes are TRBV27 and TRBJ2-7, with no clear D. Trimming took off 2 bases at V and 6 bases at J, with 11 bases between the two ends. Germline CDR1 MNHEY, CDR2 SMNVEV (reference sequence). CDR3 length: 13 residues.

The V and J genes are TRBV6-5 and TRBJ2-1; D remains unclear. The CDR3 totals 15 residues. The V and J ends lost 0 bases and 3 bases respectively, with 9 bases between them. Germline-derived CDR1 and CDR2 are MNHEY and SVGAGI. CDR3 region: CASSYSAGFYNEQFF. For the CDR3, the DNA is TGTGCCAGCAGTTACTCAGCCGGTTTCTACAATGAGCAGTTCTTC.

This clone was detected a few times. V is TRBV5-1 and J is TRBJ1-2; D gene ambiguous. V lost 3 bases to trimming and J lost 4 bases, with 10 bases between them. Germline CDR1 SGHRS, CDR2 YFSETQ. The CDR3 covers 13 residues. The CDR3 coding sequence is TGCGCCAGCAGCTCCCACGTGGCCTATGGCTACACCTTC. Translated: CASSSHVAYGYTF.

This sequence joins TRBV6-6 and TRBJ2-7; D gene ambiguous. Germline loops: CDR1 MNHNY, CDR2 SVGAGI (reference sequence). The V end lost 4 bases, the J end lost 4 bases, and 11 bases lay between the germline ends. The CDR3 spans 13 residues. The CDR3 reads CASSSPDVYEQYF. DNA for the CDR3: TGTGCCAGCAGTTCCCCTGATGTTTACGAGCAGTACTTC.

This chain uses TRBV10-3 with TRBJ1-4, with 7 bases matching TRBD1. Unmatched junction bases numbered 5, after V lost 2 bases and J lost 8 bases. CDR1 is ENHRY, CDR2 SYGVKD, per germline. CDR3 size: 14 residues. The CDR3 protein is CAISEGTVGEKLFF. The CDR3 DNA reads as TGTGCCATCAGTGAGGGGACAGTTGGGGAAAAACTGTTTTTT.

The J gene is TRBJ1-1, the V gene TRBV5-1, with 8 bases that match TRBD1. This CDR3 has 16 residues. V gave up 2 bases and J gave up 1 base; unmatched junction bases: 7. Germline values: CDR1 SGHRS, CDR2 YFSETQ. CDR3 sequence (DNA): TGCGCCAGCAGCTTCATTGGGCAGGGGGCGAACACTGAAGCTTTCTTT. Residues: CASSFIGQGANTEAFF.

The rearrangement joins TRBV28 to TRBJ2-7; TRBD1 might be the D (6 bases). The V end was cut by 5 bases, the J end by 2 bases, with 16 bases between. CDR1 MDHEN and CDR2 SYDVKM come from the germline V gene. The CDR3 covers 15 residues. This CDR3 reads CASSLPQGLAYEQYF. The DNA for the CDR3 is TGTGCCAGCAGTCTTCCCCAGGGGTTAGCCTACGAGCAGTACTTC.

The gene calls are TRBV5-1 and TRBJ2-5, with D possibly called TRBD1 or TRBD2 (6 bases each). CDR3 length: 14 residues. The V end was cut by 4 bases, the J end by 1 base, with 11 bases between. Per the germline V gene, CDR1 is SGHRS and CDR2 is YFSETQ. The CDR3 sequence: CASSRSGAQETQYF. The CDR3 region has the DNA TGCGCCAGCAGCCGGTCGGGGGCCCAAGAGACCCAGTACTTC.

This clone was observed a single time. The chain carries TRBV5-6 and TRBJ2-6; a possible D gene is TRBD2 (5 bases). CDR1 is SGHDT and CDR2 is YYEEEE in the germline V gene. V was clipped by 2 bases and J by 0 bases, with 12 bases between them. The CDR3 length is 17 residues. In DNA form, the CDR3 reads TGTGCCAGCAGCTTTGGAGCGGTCCTCTCTGGGGCCAACGTCCTGACTTTC. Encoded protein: CASSFGAVLSGANVLTF.

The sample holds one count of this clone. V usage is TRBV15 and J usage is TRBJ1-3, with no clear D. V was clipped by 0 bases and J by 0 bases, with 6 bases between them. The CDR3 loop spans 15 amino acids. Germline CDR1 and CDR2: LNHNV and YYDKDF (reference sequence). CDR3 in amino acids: CATSRDRVSGNTIYF. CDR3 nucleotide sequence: TGTGCCACCAGCAGAGACAGAGTCTCTGGAAACACCATATATTTT. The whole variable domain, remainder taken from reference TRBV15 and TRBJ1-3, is DAMVIQNPRYQVTQFGKPVTLSCSQTLNHNVMYWYQQKSSQAPKLLFHYYDKDFNNEADTPDNFQSRRPNTSFCFLDIRSPGLGDTAMYLCATSRDRVSGNTIYFGEGSWLTVV.

CDR3 region: CAWSVEGQRLSGNTIYF. The CDR3, as DNA: TGTGCCTGGAGTGTTGAAGGACAACGGCTGTCCGGAAACACCATATATTTT. The gene calls are TRBV30 and TRBJ1-3, with D perhaps TRBD1 (5 bases). V lost 0 bases and J lost 4, with 19 bases in between. Germline V gene sequence: CDR1 GTSNPN, CDR2 SVGIG (reference sequence). The CDR3 runs 17 residues.

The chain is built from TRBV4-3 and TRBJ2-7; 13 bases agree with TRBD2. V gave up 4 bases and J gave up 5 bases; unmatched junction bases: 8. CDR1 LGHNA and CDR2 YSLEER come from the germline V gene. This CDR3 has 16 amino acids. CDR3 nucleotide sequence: TGCGCCAGCAGCCGAGGGACTAGCGGGGTTCCTCACGAGCAGTACTTC. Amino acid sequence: CASSRGTSGVPHEQYF.

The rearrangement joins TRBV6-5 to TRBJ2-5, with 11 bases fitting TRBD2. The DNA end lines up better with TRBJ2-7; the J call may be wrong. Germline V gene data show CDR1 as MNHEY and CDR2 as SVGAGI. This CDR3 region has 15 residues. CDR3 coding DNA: TGTGCCAGCAGTCCTAGCGGGGGGAGCTCCTACGAGCAGTACTTC. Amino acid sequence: CASSPSGGSSYEQYF.

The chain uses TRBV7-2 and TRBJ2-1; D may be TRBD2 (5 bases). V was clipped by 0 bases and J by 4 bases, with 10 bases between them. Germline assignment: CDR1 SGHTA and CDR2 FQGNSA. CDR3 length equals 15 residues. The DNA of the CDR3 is TGTGCCAGCAGCTTAGCTGGGAGACCTTACAATGAGCAGTTCTTC. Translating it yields CASSLAGRPYNEQFF.

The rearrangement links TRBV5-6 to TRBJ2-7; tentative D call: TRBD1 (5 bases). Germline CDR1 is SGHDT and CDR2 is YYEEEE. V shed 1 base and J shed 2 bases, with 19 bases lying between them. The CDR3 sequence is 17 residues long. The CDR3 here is CASSLTSKPRAAYEQYF. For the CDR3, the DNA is TGTGCCAGCAGCTTGACATCGAAACCCAGGGCAGCCTACGAGCAGTACTTC.